Each of the 21 T cell receptor beta chains below was sequenced from the same sample in a study of long-term antiretroviral therapy in people with HIV. They ran version v3.0 of the immunoSEQ assay at survey level. Produced via immunoSEQ multiplex PCR; TCRdb's table is partial and in-frame only. The data show 15,000 to 20,000 clones, 60% to 85% seen once. The sequenced sample was unsorted PBMCs, obtained at the start of antiretroviral therapy, before treatment. These receptors all stem from a man between 18 and 35 years old with HIV.

The rearrangement links TRBV11-2 to TRBJ1-1; D is perhaps TRBD1 (6 bases). CDR1 is SGHAT and CDR2 is FQNNGV in the germline V gene. CDR3 length: 17 amino acids. The V gene lost 0 bases and the J gene lost 0 bases, with 14 bases spanning the gap. CDR3 region: CASSLDAGGRLNTEAFF. The CDR3 bases are TGTGCCAGCAGCTTAGATGCGGGGGGGCGCCTGAACACTGAAGCTTTCTTT.

The chain combines TRBV5-1 with TRBJ2-7, with TRBD1 identical over 7 bases. The CDR3 has 14 residues. V dropped 5 bases and J dropped 0; count of bases not matched to a gene: 5. Germline V gene lookup returns CDR1 SGHRS and CDR2 YFSETQ. The CDR3 nucleotides read TGCGCCAGCAGAACGGACAGGAGCTCCTACGAGCAGTACTTC. Encoded protein: CASRTDRSSYEQYF. Full variable domain (outside the CDR3, taken from reference TRBV5-1 and TRBJ2-7): KAGVTQTPRYLIKTRGQQVTLSCSPISGHRSVSWYQQTPGQGLQFLFEYFSETQRNKGNFPGRFSGRQFSNSRSEMNVSTLELGDSALYLCASRTDRSSYEQYFGPGTRLTVT.

The rearrangement joins TRBV6-1 to TRBJ1-1; tentative D call: TRBD1 (6 bases). This CDR3 is built from 17 residues. The germline CDR1 and CDR2 sequences are MNHNS and SASEGT. Deletions cut 4 bases from V and 6 bases from J, with 24 bases between. CDR3 in DNA: TGTGCCAGCAGTGGAATTACAGGGTTGAAAGCGTTGGCTGAAGCTTTCTTT. This translates into CASSGITGLKALAEAFF.

V and J are TRBV7-9 and TRBJ1-1; D is perhaps TRBD1 (5 bases). Germline CDR1 is SEHNR and CDR2 is FQNEAQ (reference sequence). V was pared by 3 bases and J by 7 bases, with 9 bases between. The CDR3 contains 12 residues. CDR3 region: CASSFPQGEAFF. CDR3 nucleotide sequence: TGTGCCAGCAGCTTCCCTCAGGGTGAAGCTTTCTTT.

This rearrangement joins TRBV28 to TRBJ2-1; possibly TRBD1 or TRBD2 for D (5 bases each). CDR3 size: 14 residues. V was cut by 6 bases and J by 2 bases, with 11 bases left in between. The germline V gene encodes CDR1 MDHEN and CDR2 SYDVKM. DNA of the CDR3: TGTGCCAGCAGAGGTGGGACCGCCTACAATGAGCAGTTCTTC. This translates into CASRGGTAYNEQFF.

The chain carries TRBV27 and TRBJ2-7; 8 bases line up with TRBD2. Germline V gives CDR1 MNHEY, CDR2 SMNVEV (reference sequence). The V and J ends lost 5 bases and 4 bases, in that order; junction bases with no gene match: 13. CDR3 length equals 16 residues. The CDR3 nucleotides read TGTGCCAGCAGTCCCCAGGGTAGCGGGAAATTGTACGAGCAGTACTTC. This gives the protein CASSPQGSGKLYEQYF.

This clone was detected a few times. The rearrangement joins TRBV2 to TRBJ1-2; D ambiguous. The CDR3 runs to 18 residues. V shed 5 bases and J shed 1 base, with 23 bases lying between them. In germline, CDR1 is SNHLY, CDR2 FYNNEI. The CDR3 DNA reads as TGTGCCAGCAGTCTAGACGCCCGCATCGCTGAATTTAACTATGGCTACACCTTC. This encodes CASSLDARIAEFNYGYTF.

This clone was observed once. This chain uses TRBV27 with TRBJ1-1; TRBD1 might be the D (6 bases). From germline, CDR1 is MNHEY and CDR2 SMNVEV (reference sequence). The CDR3 length is 15 residues. V was shortened by 5 bases and J by 7 bases, with 20 bases between the two germline ends. The CDR3 DNA sequence: TGTGCCAGCAGTCCACATACAGGGCTGGGAGGTGAAGCTTTCTTT. It translates to CASSPHTGLGGEAFF.

The chain uses TRBV5-3 and TRBJ2-7; TRBD1 or TRBD2 may be the D gene (5 bases each). TRBV5-3 is filed as an ORF, its function uncertain. The CDR3 sequence is 14 residues long. The V end lost 4 bases, the J end lost 3 bases, and 14 bases lay between the germline ends. The CDR3 nucleotides read TGTGCCAGAAGCCTGGGACGTCCAAACTACGAGCAGTACTTC. Its protein is CARSLGRPNYEQYF.

V and J are TRBV15 and TRBJ2-7; D gene uncertain. Germline V lookup: CDR1 LNHNV, CDR2 YYDKDF (reference sequence). V dropped 0 bases and J dropped 6 bases, with 6 bases sitting between them. The CDR3 covers 12 residues. CDR3 bases: TGTGCCACCAGCAGAGATTTGGGCGAGCAGTACTTC. Its translation: CATSRDLGEQYF.

The chain has TRBV18 and TRBJ2-7, with no clear D. Germline CDR1 is KGHSH and CDR2 is LQKENI. The germline V and J ends were trimmed by 3 bases and 4 bases, with 13 bases remaining between them. The CDR3 runs to 14 residues. For the CDR3, the DNA is TGTGCCAGCTCACCTGCCAGCGTCGGATACGAGCAGTACTTC. This sequence encodes CASSPASVGYEQYF.

This clone was seen just once. The V and J genes are TRBV27 and TRBJ2-2; 11 bases match TRBD2. This CDR3 has 18 amino acids. The germline V gene encodes CDR1 MNHEY and CDR2 SMNVEV (reference sequence). V trimming: 5 bases; J trimming: 7 bases; junction bases outside the gene matches: 15. CDR3 coding DNA: TGTGCCAGCAGTCCCGACCACCTACTAGCGGGAGAGGTCGGGGAGCTGTTTTTT. It codes for CASSPDHLLAGEVGELFF.

The chain has TRBV4-2 and TRBJ2-7, with D possibly TRBD2 on 5 matching bases. V was shortened by 1 base and J by 3 bases, with 10 bases between the two germline ends. This CDR3 spans 14 amino acids. In germline, CDR1 is LGHNA, CDR2 YNFKEQ. Here the CDR3 reads CASSQASTFYEQYF. The CDR3 DNA sequence: TGTGCCAGCAGCCAAGCTAGCACCTTCTACGAGCAGTACTTC.

V is TRBV7-2 and J is TRBJ2-3; D gene uncertain. Deletions cut 1 base from V and 1 base from J, with 3 bases between. The CDR3 has 13 residues. Germline V lookup: CDR1 SGHTA, CDR2 FQGNSA. The CDR3 region has the DNA TGTGCCAGCAGCTTAGACCGCACAGATACGCAGTATTTT. The encoded protein is CASSLDRTDTQYF.

V and J are TRBV19 and TRBJ1-1; D remains unclear. This CDR3 spans 12 amino acids. Germline V gives CDR1 LNHDA, CDR2 SQIVND (reference sequence). V shed 7 bases and J shed 1 base, with 7 bases lying between them. The CDR3 here is CASKIANTEAFF. The CDR3 nucleotides read TGTGCCAGTAAAATAGCGAACACTGAAGCTTTCTTT.

The chain has TRBV4-2 and TRBJ2-1, with 8 bases identical to TRBD1. V lost 0 bases to trimming and J lost 5 bases; unmatched junction nucleotides: 6. The CDR3 contains 16 residues. Germline-derived CDR1 and CDR2 are LGHNA and YNFKEQ. CDR3 DNA sequence: TGTGCCAGCAGCCAAGACCAGACAGGGGTGAACAATGAGCAGTTCTTC. It specifies CASSQDQTGVNNEQFF.

Comment on this clone: The sample holds other DNA sequences that translate to the same CDR3. The chain is built from TRBV28 and TRBJ2-2, with 7 bases matching TRBD1. The V and J ends lost 6 bases and 1 base, in that order; junction bases with no gene match: 5. CDR1 is MDHEN and CDR2 is SYDVKM in the germline V gene. The length of the CDR3 is 15 residues. CDR3: CASSSGTENTGELFF. CDR3 DNA sequence: TGTGCCAGCAGCTCCGGGACAGAGAACACCGGGGAGCTGTTTTTT.

The chain recombines TRBV5-4 with TRBJ2-1; the D gene is possibly TRBD1 (6 bases). With 4 bases removed from V and 5 bases from J, the gap between germline ends came to 10 bases. The CDR3 runs to 13 residues. CDR1 and CDR2 from the germline V gene are SGHNT and YYREEE (reference sequence). This CDR3 reads CASSRRTDNEQFF. For the CDR3, the DNA is TGTGCCAGCAGCCGCCGGACAGACAATGAGCAGTTCTTC.

This chain uses TRBV5-1 with TRBJ1-2, with 7 bases matching TRBD1. CDR3 length: 13 residues. V gave up 4 bases and J gave up 6 bases; unmatched junction bases: 6. Looked up from germline, CDR1 is SGHRS and CDR2 is YFSETQ. The CDR3 sequence is CASSTTGDHGYTF. In nucleotides, the CDR3 is TGCGCCAGCAGCACTACAGGGGATCATGGCTACACCTTC.

The rearrangement links TRBV28 to TRBJ2-7; 8 nucleotides match TRBD1. V lost 5 bases to trimming and J lost 2 bases; unmatched junction nucleotides: 5. Germline V gene sequence: CDR1 MDHEN, CDR2 SYDVKM. The CDR3 runs to 14 residues. The CDR3 sequence: CASSLRQGTYEQYF. The CDR3 region has the DNA TGTGCCAGCAGTCTACGACAGGGGACCTACGAGCAGTACTTC.

The chain is built from TRBV9 and TRBJ1-3; 7 bases are a match to TRBD1. This CDR3 comprises 13 residues. Germline V gives CDR1 SGDLS, CDR2 YYNGEE. J gave up 6 bases and V 8 bases, and 8 bases lay outside the gene matches. CDR3 region: CASRQGLTNTIYF. In DNA, the CDR3 is TGTGCCAGTAGACAGGGTCTAACAAACACCATATATTTT. Filled out from reference TRBV9 and TRBJ1-3, the complete variable domain reads DSGVTQTPKHLITATGQRVTLRCSPRSGDLSVYWYQQSLDQGLQFLIQYYNGEERAKGNILERFSAQQFPDLHSELNLSSLELGDSALYFCASRQGLTNTIYFGEGSWLTVV.